The next 29 T cell receptor beta chains were all read from a single sample in a study of vaccination and CD4 T cells after COVID-19. Time point meaning: late sampling 161 to 241 days after vaccination in a few convalescent patients. TCRdb fed the PCR reads into MiXCR, producing one record per CDR3 protein. The data show around 37,000 distinct CDR3 sequences, about 34% seen once. The sample in question was CD4+ T cells from blood, obtained about 7 months after SARS-CoV-2 vaccination. These receptors were obtained from a human donor who had recovered from COVID-19.

In this sample, this clonotype turned up a few times. The chain carries TRBV24-1 and TRBJ2-2; D gene ambiguous. V lost 4 bases and J 2 bases, leaving 4 bases between the germline ends. Germline V gives CDR1 KGHDR, CDR2 SFDVKD. The CDR3 is 13 residues long. Here the CDR3 reads CATSEVNTGELFF. DNA of the CDR3: TGTGCCACCAGTGAGGTAAACACCGGGGAGCTGTTTTTT.

The chain employs TRBV4-1 and TRBJ2-3; D uncertain. Trimming took off 0 bases at V and 10 bases at J, with 14 bases between the two ends. The CDR3 length is 14 residues. Germline CDR1 MGHRA, CDR2 YSYEKL. CDR3 protein: CASSQEEWAVPQYF. The CDR3 DNA reads as TGCGCCAGCAGCCAAGAAGAATGGGCAGTTCCGCAGTATTTT.

The chain couples TRBV7-2 to TRBJ1-6; 8 bases agree with TRBD1. Trimming took 4 bases from V and 9 from J; bases not matched to a gene: 5. This CDR3 has 14 residues. Germline loops: CDR1 SGHTA, CDR2 FQGNSA. The chain's CDR3 is CASSSRGQGSPLHF. CDR3 coding DNA: TGTGCCAGCAGCTCCAGGGGGCAAGGTTCACCCCTCCACTTT.

The chain employs TRBV5-4 and TRBJ2-3, with D unresolved. CDR3 size: 15 residues. The V end lost 4 bases, the J end lost 2 bases, and 14 bases lay between the germline ends. Germline assignment: CDR1 SGHNT and CDR2 YYREEE (reference sequence). CDR3 residues: CASSPHSGYTDTQYF. CDR3 bases: TGTGCCAGCAGCCCTCACTCCGGTTACACAGATACGCAGTATTTT.

This clonotype has only a few counts. V gene TRBV2 combines with J gene TRBJ2-5; 8 nucleotides agree with TRBD1. Germline trimming cut 9 bases from V and 5 bases from J; bases unmatched to any gene: 11. The CDR3 is 14 amino acids. Looked up from germline, CDR1 is SNHLY and CDR2 is FYNNEI. The CDR3 DNA follows: TGTGCCAGTTCCGCCGGACAGGGTGGCGAGACCCAGTACTTC. As protein: CASSAGQGGETQYF.

The V call is TRBV28, the J call TRBJ2-5, with TRBD2 matching 7 bases. The J segment lost 1 base and the V segment lost 1 base, leaving 6 bases of the junction unmatched. Germline V gene data show CDR1 as MDHEN and CDR2 as SYDVKM. The CDR3 spans 16 residues. The chain's CDR3 is CASSLFGRDLQETQYF. The CDR3 DNA follows: TGTGCCAGCAGTTTATTTGGGAGGGACCTCCAAGAGACCCAGTACTTC.

There are a few counts of this clonotype. The J gene is TRBJ1-5, the V gene TRBV6-4; tentative D call: TRBD1 (6 bases). CDR3 size: 15 residues. Trimming removed 3 bases from V and 4 bases from J, with 13 bases in between. Germline loops: CDR1 MRHNA, CDR2 SNTAGT. CDR3 DNA: TGTGCCAGCAGTGAGGGGGGCAGGGAAAATCAGCCCCAGCATTTT. As protein: CASSEGGRENQPQHF.

The chain has TRBV2 and TRBJ2-1; TRBD2 matches 7 bases. V shed 6 bases and J 9 bases; nucleotides not matched to a gene: 5. Germline CDR1 and CDR2: SNHLY and FYNNEI. This CDR3 region has 12 residues. CDR3 sequence: CASSLTSREQFF. CDR3 in DNA: TGTGCCAGCAGCCTGACTAGCCGTGAGCAGTTCTTC.

This clonotype was seen a few times. V usage is TRBV4-1 and J usage is TRBJ1-5, with TRBD1 matching over 10 bases. V lost 8 bases, J lost 4 bases, and 2 bases stayed unmatched. Germline lookup yields CDR1 MGHRA and CDR2 YSYEKL. This CDR3 is built from 13 residues. The DNA for the CDR3 is TGCGCCAGCGGGGGACAGGGGAATCAGCCCCAGCATTTT. It translates to CASGGQGNQPQHF.

The chain has TRBV7-3 and TRBJ2-3, with a possible D match to TRBD2 (6 bases). Looked up from germline, CDR1 is SGHTA and CDR2 is FQGTGA. V lost 1 base to trimming and J lost 0 bases, with 8 bases between them. The CDR3 has 15 amino acids. Here the CDR3 reads CASSLIGTSTDTQYF. DNA for the CDR3: TGTGCCAGCAGCTTAATAGGGACTAGCACAGATACGCAGTATTTT.

The chain links TRBV7-9 to TRBJ1-1; D uncertain. The CDR3 sequence is 12 residues long. Germline values: CDR1 SEHNR, CDR2 FQNEAQ (reference sequence). With 11 bases removed from V and 4 bases from J, the gap between germline ends came to 14 bases. CDR3 coding DNA: TGTGCCCTAAACGGACCCCCCACTGAAGCTTTCTTT. It is translated as CALNGPPTEAFF.

This chain joins TRBV27 and TRBJ2-1, with D possibly TRBD2 on 7 matching bases. This CDR3 is built from 17 residues. From germline, CDR1 is MNHEY and CDR2 SMNVEV (reference sequence). V was clipped by 6 bases and J by 2 bases, with 20 bases between them. The CDR3 reads CASRPAYAGGPYNEQFF. CDR3 in DNA: TGTGCCAGCAGACCAGCATACGCCGGGGGGCCCTACAATGAGCAGTTCTTC.

The chain joins TRBV28 to TRBJ2-3; 9 bases match TRBD2. This CDR3 spans 16 amino acids. The ends lost 5 bases at V and 4 bases at J; junction bases unmatched: 10. Germline V gene data show CDR1 as MDHEN and CDR2 as SYDVKM. CDR3: CASSMIAGAEADTQYF. The CDR3 coding sequence is TGTGCCAGCAGTATGATAGCGGGAGCCGAGGCAGATACGCAGTATTTT.

The chain is built from TRBV20-1 and TRBJ1-2; the D gene is possibly TRBD1 (6 bases). This CDR3 comprises 14 residues. Trimming removed 3 bases at V and 6 bases at J, with 17 bases between. Germline CDR1 and CDR2: DFQATT and SNEGSKA (reference sequence). The CDR3 DNA is TGCAGTGCTAGTAGAGCTGGGGAGGGGGATGGCTACACCTTC. Translating gives CSASRAGEGDGYTF.

The chain couples TRBV10-3 to TRBJ1-1; the match to TRBD1 covers 7 bases. CDR3 length: 14 residues. V lost 6 bases and J lost 0; bases outside the gene matches: 4. The germline V gene has CDR1 ENHRY and CDR2 SYGVKD. The CDR3 loop is CAIRGGTLNTEAFF. CDR3 nucleotides: TGTGCCATCAGAGGGGGCACTCTGAACACTGAAGCTTTCTTT.

This CDR3 reads CATSARLHTGELFF. Here the CDR3 DNA reads TGTGCCACCAGTGCCCGGCTGCACACCGGGGAGCTGTTTTTT. This rearrangement joins TRBV24-1 to TRBJ2-2; D gene ambiguous. CDR3 length: 14 amino acids. V lost 5 bases to trimming and J lost 3 bases, with 9 bases between them. Germline V gene sequence: CDR1 KGHDR, CDR2 SFDVKD.

V usage is TRBV28 and J usage is TRBJ1-1, with D unclear. The germline CDR1 and CDR2 sequences are MDHEN and SYDVKM. CDR3 length: 13 residues. Trimming left V 5 bases short and J 1 base short, with 8 bases between. The CDR3 region is CASSERSNTEAFF. The CDR3 coding sequence is TGTGCCAGCAGTGAAAGATCGAACACTGAAGCTTTCTTT.

The CDR3 protein is CASSWGAWGEQYF. CDR3 DNA sequence: TGTGCCAGCAGTTGGGGGGCCTGGGGCGAGCAGTACTTC. The chain couples TRBV27 to TRBJ2-7; tentatively, D is TRBD1 or TRBD2 (6 bases each). CDR3 length: 13 residues. The germline CDR1 and CDR2 sequences are MNHEY and SMNVEV (reference sequence). The ends were cut back, 4 bases at V and 6 bases at J, with 13 bases in the middle.

This clonotype turned up a few times. The rearrangement joins TRBV7-9 to TRBJ2-3; TRBD1 aligns across 7 bases. Germline assignment: CDR1 SEHNR and CDR2 FQNEAQ (reference sequence). The CDR3 runs 14 residues. V gave up 4 bases and J gave up 0 bases; unmatched junction bases: 1. CDR3 residues: CASSWTGSTDTQYF. In DNA form, the CDR3 reads TGTGCCAGCAGCTGGACAGGTAGCACAGATACGCAGTATTTT. The variable domain in full, completed from reference TRBV7-9 and TRBJ2-3, reads DTGVSQNPRHKITKRGQNVTFRCDPISEHNRLYWYRQTLGQGPEFLTYFQNEAQLEKSRLLSDRFSAERPKGSFSTLEIQRTEQGDSAMYLCASSWTGSTDTQYFGPGTRLTVL.

The rearrangement uses TRBV27 and TRBJ1-2, with TRBD1 as a possible D gene (5 bases). This CDR3 is built from 14 residues. V shed 6 bases and J shed 8 bases, with 19 bases lying between them. Germline V gene data show CDR1 as MNHEY and CDR2 as SMNVEV (reference sequence). CDR3 DNA: TGTGCCAGCAGCGCATCAGGGTGGGAGGGGGGCTACACCTTC. Translated: CASSASGWEGGYTF.

The chain carries TRBV20-1 and TRBJ2-7; the D is unclear. The CDR3 loop spans 13 amino acids. The V gene's germline CDR1 is DFQATT and CDR2 SNEGSKA (reference sequence). V lost 8 bases, J lost 0 bases, and 14 bases lay in between. The CDR3 loop reads CSPLPGPSYEQYF. CDR3 nucleotides: TGCAGTCCGTTACCCGGGCCCTCCTACGAGCAGTACTTC.

This clonotype has more than one count but fewer than ten. The J gene is TRBJ2-1, the V gene TRBV20-1, with 11 bases that match TRBD2. The germline V gene encodes CDR1 DFQATT and CDR2 SNEGSKA (reference sequence). The CDR3 is 14 amino acids. Trimming took 6 bases from V and 4 from J; bases not matched to a gene: 5. CDR3 in DNA: TGCAGTGCCGGCATAGCGGGAGGGTACAATGAGCAGTTCTTC. Its translation is CSAGIAGGYNEQFF.

V is TRBV6-2 or TRBV6-3 and J is TRBJ2-2; tentative D call: TRBD2 (6 bases). The germline V gene encodes CDR1 MNHEY and CDR2 SVGEGT. This CDR3 is built from 14 residues. The V gene lost 11 bases and the J gene lost 4 bases, with 17 bases spanning the gap. CDR3 residues: CAGRRAGPTGELFF. The CDR3 region has the DNA TGTGCCGGGAGAAGGGCGGGGCCCACCGGGGAGCTGTTTTTT.

The chain couples TRBV7-2 to TRBJ2-1, with TRBD2 matching over 8 bases. The CDR3 is made up of 15 amino acids. Germline CDR1 SGHTA, CDR2 FQGNSA. V lost 3 bases to trimming and J lost 7 bases; unmatched junction nucleotides: 8. The CDR3 sequence is CASSFGREVINEQFF. For the CDR3, the DNA is TGTGCCAGCAGCTTTGGGCGGGAGGTAATTAATGAGCAGTTCTTC.

As regards this clonotype: A junction boundary mismatches the germline segment, possibly from a read error. The genes are TRBV2 and TRBJ1-2, with D unclear. Per germline, CDR1 SNHLY and CDR2 FYNNEI. The length of the CDR3 is 15 residues. The CDR3 loop reads CASRADRFTKYGYTF. CDR3 bases: TGTGCCAGCAGGGCGGACCGATTTACTAAGTATGGCTACACCTTC.

The genes are TRBV20-1 and TRBJ2-3; the D is unclear. Trimming took off 1 base at V and 2 bases at J, with 13 bases between the two ends. The CDR3 contains 15 residues. The germline V gene has CDR1 DFQATT and CDR2 SNEGSKA (reference sequence). As DNA, the CDR3 is TGCAGTGCTAGAGGAAACGGCCAAGCCACAGATACGCAGTATTTT. It is translated as CSARGNGQATDTQYF.

V is TRBV6-1 and J is TRBJ2-1; no definite D call. The germline V gene encodes CDR1 MNHNS and CDR2 SASEGT. This CDR3 region has 15 residues. V lost 1 base and J 4 bases, leaving 11 bases between the germline ends. DNA for the CDR3: TGTGCCAGCAGTGAAGAGGCAGGCGCTTACAATGAGCAGTTCTTC. Translated: CASSEEAGAYNEQFF.

This clonotype was seen a few times. V and J are TRBV4-1 and TRBJ2-3, with D hard to call. This CDR3 region has 13 residues. V lost 0 bases to trimming and J lost 2 bases, with 3 bases between them. Germline CDR1 reads MGHRA; CDR2 reads YSYEKL. This CDR3 is CASSQEYTDTQYF. The CDR3, as DNA: TGCGCCAGCAGCCAAGAGTACACAGATACGCAGTATTTT.

This clonotype was observed a handful of times. Here the CDR3 DNA reads TGTGCCAGCAGCTACAAACCCCAGGGGGAAGGTTCACCCCTCCACTTT. Translating it yields CASSYKPQGEGSPLHF. V gene TRBV6-5 combines with J gene TRBJ1-6, with TRBD1 matching 7 bases. Germline-derived CDR1 and CDR2 are MNHEY and SVGAGI. The trim removed 6 bases at V and 9 bases at J, leaving 14 bases unmatched. The length of the CDR3 is 16 residues.